This T cell receptor (beta chain) is from a study of blood T cell repertoires in COVID-19. Study as a whole: Material from acute and convalescent COVID-19 was sourced from the United States, Italy and Spain. PBMCs, B-cell-depleted T cells, or T cells were the source of the cDNA or gDNA that made up the material.

Original analysis: Amplification of reference gene primers was used by the study to estimate nucleated cell counts. Sequenced by immunoSEQ multiplex PCR; TCRdb stores in-frame clones only, minus some. Clone size and V and J calls were adopted from that table, with D and trimming inferred from the DNA. The sample consists of approximately 200,000 clones, 80% to 90% of them appearing once. The CDR3 covers 15 residues. The V end lost 3 bases, the J end lost 2 bases, and 15 bases lay between the germline ends. Germline CDR1 reads SGHNT; CDR2 reads YYREEE (reference sequence). The chain employs TRBV5-4 and TRBJ2-7, with a tentative D call TRBD1 (5 bases). Sequenced sample: peripheral blood. The clonotype was recovered from a man aged 55 to 70 who had recovered from COVID-19. CDR3 residues: CASSSRANSPYEQYF. The CDR3 coding sequence is TGTGCCAGCAGCTCCAGGGCGAACTCTCCCTACGAGCAGTACTTC.